Shown below are 21 T cell receptor beta chains from a single sample sequenced in a study of CD8 T cells in ankylosing spondylitis. TCRdb reanalysed the 5' RACE reads using MiXCR and keeps one entry per CDR3 protein. The sample contains tens of thousands of distinct CDR3 sequences, around 6.4% of which appear only once. The sample comprised synovial fluid, either unsorted or a sorted T cell fraction (not recorded which). The receptors were sampled from a male donor with ankylosing spondylitis.

Only a few counts were recorded for this clonotype. This chain uses TRBV6-1 with TRBJ1-5, with D maybe TRBD1 (5 bases). The length of the CDR3 is 13 residues. V dropped 6 bases and J dropped 1 base, with 7 bases sitting between them. Germline V lookup: CDR1 MNHNS, CDR2 SASEGT. This CDR3 reads CASRDTSNQPQHF. CDR3 DNA: TGTGCCAGCAGGGACACCAGCAATCAGCCCCAGCATTTT.

This clonotype was detected a few times. The chain employs TRBV11-3 and TRBJ2-7; 8 positions match TRBD1. V was pared by 2 bases and J by 2 bases, with 5 bases of the junction left unmatched. There are 15 residues in the CDR3. Germline CDR1 is SGHNT and CDR2 is YENEEA. CDR3 residues: CASSLSQGATYEQYF. CDR3 nucleotides: TGTGCCAGCAGCTTATCGCAGGGGGCGACCTACGAGCAGTACTTC.

V usage is TRBV20-1 and J usage is TRBJ2-7; TRBD1 aligns across 11 bases. The CDR3 extends over 15 amino acids. The junction had 4 bases not matched to a gene; V was cut back by 2 bases and J by 1 base. The V gene's germline CDR1 is DFQATT and CDR2 SNEGSKA (reference sequence). Here the CDR3 DNA reads TGCAGTGCTAGACCCGGGACAGGGGGTTCCTACGAGCAGTACTTC. Protein sequence: CSARPGTGGSYEQYF.

This clonotype was detected ten times or more. The chain employs TRBV29-1 and TRBJ2-3, with a tentative D call TRBD1 (7 bases). The CDR3 loop spans 14 amino acids. Trimming pared 2 bases from V and 8 bases from J, leaving 17 bases between. From germline, CDR1 is SQVTM and CDR2 ANQGSEA. In DNA, the CDR3 is TGCAGCGTTGAACCCGACAGGGTAGCGGTTACGCAGTATTTT. The encoded protein is CSVEPDRVAVTQYF.

This clonotype was counted at least ten times. The chain employs TRBV5-1 and TRBJ2-2; 11 bases are shared with TRBD2. The CDR3 has 16 amino acids. From germline, CDR1 is SGHRS and CDR2 YFSETQ. The V and J ends lost 3 bases and 5 bases, in that order; junction bases with no gene match: 6. This chain's CDR3 is CASSSTTSGRTGELFF. Written as DNA, the CDR3 is TGCGCCAGCAGCTCGACCACTAGCGGGAGAACCGGGGAGCTGTTTTTT. Full variable domain (rest looked up from reference TRBV5-1 and TRBJ2-2): KAGVTQTPRYLIKTRGQQVTLSCSPISGHRSVSWYQQTPGQGLQFLFEYFSETQRNKGNFPGRFSGRQFSNSRSEMNVSTLELGDSALYLCASSSTTSGRTGELFFGEGSRLTVL.

At least ten counts were recorded for this clonotype. J is TRBJ2-1 and V is TRBV12-3 or TRBV12-4, with D uncertain. Trimming stripped 0 bases from V and 12 bases from J, with 21 bases between. This CDR3 contains 16 residues. CDR3 amino acids: CASSLARSYDAMVQFF. The CDR3 coding sequence is TGTGCCAGCAGTTTAGCCCGGAGCTATGATGCAATGGTGCAGTTCTTC.

This clonotype was detected ten times or more. The chain employs TRBV6-2 or TRBV6-3 and TRBJ2-5, with 10 bases lining up with TRBD2. The germline V gene has CDR1 MNHEY and CDR2 SVGEGT. This CDR3 has 21 amino acids. The V gene end was trimmed by 5 bases and the J gene end by 1 base; junction bases not matched to a gene: 22. The CDR3 protein is CASSTSPPSGRDREFQETQYF. Written as DNA, the CDR3 is TGTGCCAGCAGTACCTCACCTCCCAGCGGGAGGGACCGCGAGTTCCAAGAGACCCAGTACTTC.

The chain uses TRBV7-2 and TRBJ2-7; 10 nucleotides agree with TRBD2. The CDR3 runs 15 residues. Trimming cost V 3 bases and J 2 bases; bases outside gene matches: 4. Germline loops: CDR1 SGHTA, CDR2 FQGNSA. The CDR3 region has the DNA TGTGCCAGCAGCTTTTGGACTAGCGGTACCTACGAGCAGTACTTC. This sequence encodes CASSFWTSGTYEQYF.

This clonotype showed up just a few times. This chain joins TRBV28 and TRBJ2-7; D is possibly TRBD1 (6 bases). CDR1 and CDR2 from the germline V gene are MDHEN and SYDVKM. Trimming took off 4 bases at V and 6 bases at J, with 10 bases between the two ends. This CDR3 is built from 12 residues. CDR3 amino acids: CASSSTGIEQYF. For the CDR3, the DNA is TGTGCCAGCAGTTCTACAGGGATCGAGCAGTACTTC.

In its sample, this clonotype was seen many times. The genes are TRBV7-9 and TRBJ2-7; D not resolved. The germline CDR1 and CDR2 sequences are SEHNR and FQNEAQ (reference sequence). This CDR3 comprises 12 residues. Trimming left V 3 bases short and J 4 bases short, with 7 bases between. CDR3 in amino acids: CASSFTGYEQYF. The CDR3 DNA reads TGTGCCAGCAGCTTCACCGGGTACGAGCAGTACTTC.

This clonotype was seen at least ten times. The V gene is TRBV18, the J gene TRBJ2-1; tentatively, D is TRBD2 (6 bases). The germline gives CDR1 KGHSH, CDR2 LQKENI. The CDR3 has 17 residues. Trimming stripped 1 base from V and 0 bases from J, with 13 bases between. CDR3 in amino acids: CASSPLDAGSSYNEQFF. The CDR3 DNA sequence: TGTGCCAGCTCACCACTAGATGCCGGGAGCTCCTACAATGAGCAGTTCTTC.

The chain couples TRBV20-1 to TRBJ1-6; 10 bases map to TRBD1. V lost 3 bases and J lost 7; bases outside the gene matches: 3. The CDR3 loop spans 14 amino acids. CDR1 and CDR2 from the germline V gene are DFQATT and SNEGSKA (reference sequence). CDR3 protein: CSARSGQGNSPLHF. CDR3 coding DNA: TGCAGTGCTAGGTCGGGACAGGGGAATTCACCCCTCCACTTT.

The chain recombines TRBV30 with TRBJ2-7, with 10 bases matching TRBD1. CDR3 length equals 15 residues. The germline V gene has CDR1 GTSNPN and CDR2 SVGIG (reference sequence). J lost 4 bases, V lost 5 bases, and 11 bases had no gene match. The CDR3 DNA reads TGTGCCTGGGATCATCCCGGGACAGGGGAATACGAGCAGTACTTC. The encoded protein is CAWDHPGTGEYEQYF.

This clonotype was seen repeatedly, ten times or more. This rearrangement joins TRBV9 to TRBJ1-1, with unresolved D. V was trimmed by 4 bases and J by 4 bases, leaving 8 bases between them. The CDR3 sequence is 12 residues long. CDR1 is SGDLS, CDR2 YYNGEE, per germline. CDR3 sequence reads: CASSPGLTEAFF. The CDR3 DNA sequence: TGTGCCAGCAGCCCCGGACTCACTGAAGCTTTCTTT.

This clonotype was seen repeatedly, ten times or more. In nucleotides, the CDR3 is TGTGCCAGCAGTCCGGGACAGGGCAAGTGGGACTACGAGCAGTACTTC. As protein: CASSPGQGKWDYEQYF. This chain uses TRBV28 with TRBJ2-7; 9 bases fit TRBD1. CDR1 MDHEN and CDR2 SYDVKM come from the germline V gene. V lost 5 bases to trimming and J lost 3 bases; unmatched junction nucleotides: 11. This CDR3 is built from 16 residues.

This clonotype was found a few times. This rearrangement joins TRBV6-5 to TRBJ1-5, with D unclear. The CDR3 runs 12 residues. V lost 8 bases, J lost 0 bases, and 5 bases lay in between. Looked up from germline, CDR1 is MNHEY and CDR2 is SVGAGI. CDR3 amino acids: CASGYSNQPQHF. CDR3 in DNA: TGTGCCAGCGGATATAGCAATCAGCCCCAGCATTTT.

This clonotype was seen ten or more times. The chain carries TRBV10-3 and TRBJ2-7; TRBD2 matches at 7 bases. V was pared by 7 bases and J by 0 bases, with 9 bases of the junction left unmatched. This CDR3 has 15 amino acids. Germline values: CDR1 ENHRY, CDR2 SYGVKD. CDR3 in amino acids: CAITLGGGSSYEQYF. The CDR3 bases are TGTGCCATCACTTTGGGGGGAGGGAGCTCCTACGAGCAGTACTTC.

This clonotype was detected ten times or more. The chain joins TRBV12-3 or TRBV12-4 to TRBJ1-1; 7 bases align to TRBD1. This CDR3 contains 14 residues. J was trimmed by 4 bases and V by 1 base; bases with no gene match: 3. The CDR3 loop reads CASSLGDSFTEAFF. As DNA, the CDR3 is TGTGCCAGCAGTTTAGGGGACAGTTTCACTGAAGCTTTCTTT.

The rearrangement links TRBV12-3 or TRBV12-4 to TRBJ2-1, with TRBD2 as a possible D gene (7 bases). The CDR3 covers 15 residues. Deletions cut 7 bases from V and 6 bases from J, with 19 bases between. For the CDR3, the DNA is TGTGCCAGCACCCTAGGGGGGGGGCGGGTCAATGAGCAGTTCTTC. It yields the protein CASTLGGGRVNEQFF.

V and J are TRBV28 and TRBJ1-4; tentative D call: TRBD1 (5 bases). This CDR3 is built from 15 residues. Looked up from germline, CDR1 is MDHEN and CDR2 is SYDVKM. V dropped 4 bases and J dropped 5 bases, with 14 bases sitting between them. The CDR3 DNA reads TGTGCCAGCAGTTCCCCGGTGGGGGTAAATGAAAAACTGTTTTTT. Translation gives CASSSPVGVNEKLFF.

This clonotype turned up a few times. The CDR3 DNA sequence: TGTGCCACCAGCAGAGATTATGGGACCTCCTACGAGCAGTACTTC. Translated: CATSRDYGTSYEQYF. The rearrangement joins TRBV15 to TRBJ2-7, with D perhaps assigned TRBD1 or TRBD2 (5 bases each). CDR1 is LNHNV and CDR2 is YYDKDF in the germline V gene (reference sequence). Deletions cut 0 bases from V and 0 bases from J, with 9 bases between. The length of the CDR3 is 15 residues.